One sample yielded the 13 T cell receptor beta chains listed below, sequenced in a study of T cells after yellow fever vaccination. TCRdb re-derived calls from the 5' RACE reads in MiXCR, one entry per CDR3 protein. The sample carries about 340,000 distinct CDR3 sequences, 8.5% to 10% recorded once. The source material was PBMCs, sampled on the day of the first yellow fever vaccination. The receptors here all came from a man between 18 and 35 years old who received the YFV17D yellow fever vaccine.

This clonotype was detected many times. The rearrangement joins TRBV28 to TRBJ2-3, with TRBD2 matching over 8 bases. Germline lookup yields CDR1 MDHEN and CDR2 SYDVKM. The CDR3 consists of 14 residues. J lost 1 base, V lost 10 bases, and 7 bases had no gene match. Here the CDR3 DNA reads TGTGCCACCGGGGGGGCGGGTGGCACAGATACGCAGTATTTT. Protein sequence: CATGGAGGTDTQYF. Based on the CDR3 plus reference TRBV28 and TRBJ2-3, the full variable domain is DVKVTQSSRYLVKRTGEKVFLECVQDMDHENMFWYRQDPGLGLRLIYFSYDVKMKEKGDIPEGYSVSREKKERFSLILESASTNQTSMYLCATGGAGGTDTQYFGPGTRLTVL.

This clonotype was observed at least ten times. The rearrangement links TRBV4-2 to TRBJ2-5; 12 bases agree with TRBD2. CDR1 and CDR2 from the germline V gene are LGHNA and YNFKEQ. The CDR3 has 16 amino acids. After removal of 0 bases from V and 5 bases from J, the junction contained 4 bases not matched to a gene. As DNA, the CDR3 is TGTGCCAGCAGCCAAGAACTAGCGGGGGGACGGGAGACCCAGTACTTC. Translated: CASSQELAGGRETQYF.

V and J are TRBV5-1 and TRBJ2-3; TRBD1 might be the D (5 bases). V dropped 4 bases and J dropped 5 bases, with 8 bases sitting between them. Germline loops: CDR1 SGHRS, CDR2 YFSETQ. This CDR3 contains 12 residues. The CDR3 nucleotides are TGCGCCAGCAGCCAGGGCCGAGATACGCAGTATTTT. Its protein product is CASSQGRDTQYF.

The table lists this clonotype with many counts. This sequence joins TRBV7-9 and TRBJ1-5; D unclear. The CDR3 is made up of 13 amino acids. V was clipped by 1 base and J by 3 bases, with 4 bases between them. Germline V gives CDR1 SEHNR, CDR2 FQNEAQ (reference sequence). The CDR3 nucleotides read TGTGCCAGCAGCTTAGGGCCCAATCAGCCCCAGCATTTT. It encodes CASSLGPNQPQHF.

J is TRBJ2-3 and V is TRBV30; a weak D match, TRBD2 (5 bases). V gave up 1 base and J gave up 0 bases, with 11 bases separating them. Germline CDR1 GTSNPN, CDR2 SVGIG (reference sequence). The CDR3 consists of 15 residues. The DNA for the CDR3 is TGTGCCTGGAGTGCTAGCAGTCTTAGCACAGATACGCAGTATTTT. It encodes CAWSASSLSTDTQYF.

This clonotype was observed a handful of times. This chain links TRBV20-1 with TRBJ2-1; possibly TRBD2 for D (5 bases). The CDR3 is 14 amino acids. Germline CDR1 is DFQATT and CDR2 is SNEGSKA (reference sequence). The V end lost 6 bases, the J end lost 7 bases, and 19 bases lay between the germline ends. CDR3 sequence (DNA): TGCAGTGCCCCCCCTAGGACTCCAGATAATGAGCAGTTCTTC. Translation: CSAPPRTPDNEQFF.

This clonotype was seen ten or more times. The rearrangement links TRBV4-1 to TRBJ2-3, with TRBD1 as a possible D gene (6 bases). Germline-derived CDR1 and CDR2 are MGHRA and YSYEKL. CDR3 length equals 15 residues. V was shortened by 2 bases and J by 1 base, with 10 bases between the two germline ends. CDR3 coding DNA: TGCGCCAGCAGCCAATGGAGACAGGGCACAGATACGCAGTATTTT. Protein: CASSQWRQGTDTQYF.

The J gene is TRBJ2-5, the V gene TRBV3-1, with D perhaps being TRBD1 or TRBD2 (5 bases each). The CDR3 has 14 amino acids. Trimming took off 3 bases at V and 7 bases at J, with 15 bases between the two ends. Per germline, CDR1 LGHDT and CDR2 YNNKEL (reference sequence). The CDR3 is CASSHEGRRGTQYF. CDR3 nucleotides: TGTGCCAGCAGCCATGAGGGGCGACGGGGGACCCAGTACTTC.

This clonotype was observed at least ten times. This chain uses TRBV7-2 with TRBJ2-7, with D possibly being TRBD1 (6 bases). The CDR3 totals 14 residues. Germline values: CDR1 SGHTA, CDR2 FQGNSA. Trimming took off 0 bases at V and 5 bases at J, with 11 bases between the two ends. The CDR3 is CASSLARGHHEQYF. The CDR3 DNA reads as TGTGCCAGCAGCTTAGCGAGGGGACACCACGAGCAGTACTTC. The full variable domain, in which reference TRBV7-2 and TRBJ2-7 provide the parts outside the CDR3, is GAGVSQSPSNKVTEKGKDVELRCDPISGHTALYWYRQSLGQGLEFLIYFQGNSAPDKSGLPSDRFSAERTGGSVSTLTIQRTQQEDSAVYLCASSLARGHHEQYFGPGTRLTVT.

Many counts were recorded for this clonotype. The V call is TRBV5-1, the J call TRBJ2-7, with 8 positions matching TRBD1. Germline V gene lookup returns CDR1 SGHRS and CDR2 YFSETQ. After removal of 3 bases from V and 0 bases from J, the junction contained 8 bases not matched to a gene. CDR3 length equals 16 residues. CDR3 DNA sequence: TGCGCCAGCAGCTCGGACCGGACAGGGTACTCCTACGAGCAGTACTTC. Its protein is CASSSDRTGYSYEQYF.

The J gene is TRBJ2-1, the V gene TRBV24-1; D is unresolved. V gave up 5 bases and J gave up 8 bases, with 15 bases separating them. CDR1 and CDR2 (germline): KGHDR, SFDVKD. CDR3 length equals 14 residues. Written as DNA, the CDR3 is TGTGCCACCAGTGTCAACCGGGCAGATGATGAGCAGTTCTTC. Translated, it gives CATSVNRADDEQFF.

There are many counts of this clonotype. This chain's CDR3 is CASSSTASYEQYV. CDR3 nucleotide sequence: TGTGCCAGCAGTTCAACGGCCTCCTACGAGCAGTACGTC. The chain has TRBV6-5 and TRBJ2-7; D gene ambiguous. Trimming took 4 bases from V and 0 from J, leaving 7 bases between them. Germline V lookup: CDR1 MNHEY, CDR2 SVGAGI. This CDR3 is built from 13 residues.

The V gene is TRBV5-1, the J gene TRBJ1-1; 8 bases match TRBD1. With V trimmed by 5 bases and J by 4 bases, 7 bases remained unmatched. Germline-derived CDR1 and CDR2 are SGHRS and YFSETQ. The CDR3 extends over 14 amino acids. The chain's CDR3 is CASRHRQGPTEAFF. CDR3 DNA sequence: TGCGCCAGCAGGCACCGACAGGGGCCCACTGAAGCTTTCTTT.